These T cell receptor beta chains were read from a single sample in a study of cytomegalovirus exposure and HLA in healthy donors. Repertoires were generated with immunoSEQ multiplex PCR, while TCRdb's copy carries only in-frame clones and drops some. The sample gives around 140,000 clones, approximately 88% of which show up once; about 0.51% is in the top ten. The sample was PBMCs. The receptors derive from a woman aged 40 to 50 in good health and CMV-seronegative. CDR3s include the opening cysteine and the closing phenylalanine or tryptophan. D genes are given only for firm matches. Size tells how often a clone was seen (once, few, many) or the class of an expanded clone, and some rows leave it out.

d_call,clone_size,v_call,j_call,cdr3_aa,cdr3_nt
TRBD2,-,TRBV18,TRBJ2-1,CASSRTTSGDNEQFF,TGTGCCAGCTCACGGACGACTAGCGGGGACAATGAGCAGTTCTTC
TRBD2,-,TRBV19,TRBJ2-1,CASSIRTSGNSNNEQFF,TGTGCCAGTAGTATTAGGACTAGCGGGAATTCAAACAATGAGCAGTTCTTC
TRBD1,-,TRBV9,TRBJ2-7,CASSPMGTGSYEQYF,TGTGCCAGCAGTCCCATGGGGACAGGTTCCTACGAGCAGTACTTC
-,-,TRBV2,TRBJ2-1,CASRTPGMGEQFF,TGTGCCAGCAGAACCCCGGGGATGGGTGAGCAGTTCTTC
-,-,TRBV28,TRBJ2-7,CASSRTGSSYEQYF,TGTGCCAGCAGTCGCACAGGGAGCTCCTACGAGCAGTACTTC
TRBD1,-,TRBV9,TRBJ1-3,CASSPQTGLSGNTIYF,TGTGCCAGCAGCCCCCAGACAGGGCTCTCTGGAAACACCATATATTTT
TRBD2,-,TRBV11-3,TRBJ2-3,CASSFKREARNFHTQYF,TGTGCCAGCAGCTTTAAGCGGGAGGCCCGAAATTTCCATACGCAGTATTTT
TRBD2,-,TRBV5-8,TRBJ2-7,CASSRGIAGVYEQYF,TGTGCCAGCAGCCGAGGGATAGCGGGAGTATACGAGCAGTACTTC
TRBD2,-,TRBV30,TRBJ2-1,CAWSIGGSGDEQFF,TGTGCCTGGAGTATTGGCGGGAGTGGTGATGAGCAGTTCTTC
-,-,TRBV6-5,TRBJ1-2,CASRLDRNYGYTF,TGTGCCAGCCGCCTCGACAGGAACTATGGCTACACCTTC
-,-,TRBV7-2,TRBJ2-3,CASSPTDTQYF,TGTGCCAGCAGCCCTACAGATACGCAGTATTTT
TRBD1,-,TRBV27,TRBJ2-2,CASSLSVQGADGELFF,TGTGCCAGCAGTTTATCGGTACAGGGGGCAGACGGGGAGCTGTTTTTT
-,-,TRBV19,TRBJ2-2,CASSTRDSSTGELFF,TGTGCCAGTAGTACCCGGGACTCCAGCACCGGGGAGCTGTTTTTT
TRBD1,-,TRBV5-1,TRBJ1-2,CASSAGQGTNYGYTF,TGCGCCAGCAGCGCCGGACAGGGGACTAACTATGGCTACACCTTC
TRBD1,-,TRBV9,TRBJ1-2,CASSTRGQLYGYTF,TGTGCCAGCAGCACGAGGGGACAGCTCTATGGCTACACCTTC
-,once,TRBV6-6,TRBJ2-7,CASSDWSSRFNF,TGTGCCAGCAGTGATTGGTCCAGTCGATTTAACTTC
TRBD1,once,TRBV6-6,TRBJ2-5,CASSSPQGAGQETQYF,TGTGCCAGCAGTTCCCCCCAGGGGGCGGGCCAAGAGACCCAGTACTTC
TRBD2,-,TRBV5-1,TRBJ2-7,CASSEGLADYEQYF,TGCGCCAGCAGCGAAGGACTAGCAGACTACGAGCAGTACTTC
-,-,TRBV7-2,TRBJ1-5,CASSLRGQPQHF,TGTGCCAGCAGCCTTAGGGGGCAGCCCCAGCATTTT
TRBD1,-,TRBV10-3,TRBJ2-3,CAISALGQVSTDTQYF,TGTGCCATCAGTGCGCTTGGACAGGTTAGCACAGATACGCAGTATTTT
-,-,TRBV6-6,TRBJ2-7,CASSSKESLREQYF,TGTGCCAGCAGTTCCAAGGAGTCTCTCCGCGAGCAGTACTTC
-,once,TRBV10-3,TRBJ2-1,CAISAVSSSYNEQFF,TGTGCCATCAGTGCTGTCTCGAGCTCCTACAATGAGCAGTTCTTC
-,-,TRBV13,TRBJ2-7,CASQLQGNDYEQYF,TGTGCCAGCCAACTACAGGGTAACGACTACGAGCAGTACTTC
TRBD2,-,TRBV27,TRBJ2-1,CASIKLAGGSHSYNEQFF,TGTGCCAGCATTAAACTAGCGGGTGGCTCCCATAGTTACAATGAGCAGTTCTTC
-,-,TRBV19,TRBJ2-7,CASSMRQAAYEQYF,TGTGCCAGTAGTATGAGACAGGCAGCCTACGAGCAGTACTTC
-,few,TRBV27,TRBJ1-1,CASSLPGGAEAFF,TGTGCCAGCAGCCTCCCGGGGGGGGCTGAAGCTTTCTTT
-,-,TRBV28,TRBJ2-7,CASSPLPGAYEQYF,TGTGCCAGCAGTCCGCTACCCGGTGCCTACGAGCAGTACTTC